The rows below give T cell receptor beta chains drawn from one sample of a study of OX40 agonist ivuxolimab in advanced cancers. Here immunoSEQ multiplex PCR was the method, and the copy in TCRdb shows in-frame clones only, minus some. Among 40,000 to 60,000 clones listed, 85% to 90% were seen once. This specimen consisted of CD4+ or CD8+ T cells sorted from blood, obtained in a trial of the OX40 agonist ivuxolimab. These receptors were collected from an adult with an advanced solid tumor such as melanoma, head and neck, liver or kidney cancer. CDR3s leave out the opening cysteine and the closing phenylalanine or tryptophan. The order of the fields is J gene, V gene, clone size, CDR3 protein. For some rows the clone size is stated as once, few or many, or as a class when expanded; others skip it.

j_gene: TRBJ1-2; v_gene: TRBV28; abundance: NA; CDR3aa: ASSDSGNHYGYT
j_gene: TRBJ1-2; v_gene: TRBV28; abundance: NA; CDR3aa: ASSTAGKGRYGYT
j_gene: TRBJ2-5; v_gene: TRBV5-1; abundance: NA; CDR3aa: ASSGGGREETQY
j_gene: TRBJ1-1; v_gene: TRBV28; abundance: NA; CDR3aa: ASSPHGQPVSTEAF
j_gene: TRBJ2-2; v_gene: TRBV28; abundance: NA; CDR3aa: ASSVAGETFAGELF
j_gene: TRBJ1-1; v_gene: TRBV29-1; abundance: once; CDR3aa: SVQAGTGTTEAF
j_gene: TRBJ2-7; v_gene: TRBV28; abundance: NA; CDR3aa: ASGTSYEQY
j_gene: TRBJ1-1; v_gene: TRBV30; abundance: few; CDR3aa: AWINTEAF
j_gene: TRBJ1-5; v_gene: TRBV5-5; abundance: NA; CDR3aa: ASSLRADNQPQH
j_gene: TRBJ2-7; v_gene: TRBV1; abundance: NA; CDR3aa: TSSQDLALYEQY
j_gene: TRBJ1-6; v_gene: TRBV6-6; abundance: NA; CDR3aa: ASSSDRALH
j_gene: TRBJ1-5; v_gene: TRBV6-6; abundance: NA; CDR3aa: ASGTGTVDQPQH
j_gene: TRBJ2-2; v_gene: TRBV10-2; abundance: NA; CDR3aa: ASKDDRNTGELF
j_gene: TRBJ1-2; v_gene: TRBV10-3; abundance: NA; CDR3aa: AISEEVVYGYT
j_gene: TRBJ1-4; v_gene: TRBV7-2; abundance: NA; CDR3aa: ASSLDGLLGREKLF
j_gene: TRBJ2-2; v_gene: TRBV7-3; abundance: NA; CDR3aa: ASSFDGASVRAGELF
j_gene: TRBJ1-2; v_gene: TRBV19; abundance: NA; CDR3aa: ASSNVFRRNGDYGYT
j_gene: TRBJ2-1; v_gene: TRBV19; abundance: NA; CDR3aa: ASSIVGAGPRREQF
j_gene: TRBJ1-2; v_gene: TRBV28; abundance: NA; CDR3aa: ASSPPGQIYGYT
j_gene: TRBJ2-5; v_gene: TRBV10-3; abundance: NA; CDR3aa: AIADEENRETQY
j_gene: TRBJ1-1; v_gene: TRBV11-3; abundance: once; CDR3aa: ASSKAGNTEAF
j_gene: TRBJ2-1; v_gene: TRBV21-1; abundance: once; CDR3aa: ASSKGPSGGALSSYNEQF
j_gene: TRBJ2-5; v_gene: TRBV14; abundance: NA; CDR3aa: ASNQRGVQETQY
j_gene: TRBJ1-2; v_gene: TRBV9; abundance: NA; CDR3aa: ASLGHYGYT
j_gene: TRBJ2-2; v_gene: TRBV28; abundance: NA; CDR3aa: ASSDINTGELF
j_gene: TRBJ1-5; v_gene: TRBV28; abundance: NA; CDR3aa: ASTAPGTGLYNQPQH
j_gene: TRBJ2-3; v_gene: TRBV6-5; abundance: NA; CDR3aa: ASSSGADTQY
j_gene: TRBJ1-2; v_gene: TRBV5-4; abundance: NA; CDR3aa: ASSPVSENYGYT
j_gene: TRBJ1-5; v_gene: TRBV7-9; abundance: once; CDR3aa: ASSLDAQPQH
j_gene: TRBJ2-7; v_gene: TRBV30; abundance: NA; CDR3aa: AWSDVRFRYEQY
j_gene: TRBJ2-5; v_gene: TRBV6-5; abundance: NA; CDR3aa: ASQTVWGQETQY
j_gene: TRBJ2-4; v_gene: TRBV30; abundance: NA; CDR3aa: AWSVGTGRNIQY
j_gene: TRBJ1-1; v_gene: TRBV29-1; abundance: NA; CDR3aa: SVSIGRGRAF
j_gene: TRBJ1-6; v_gene: TRBV19; abundance: NA; CDR3aa: ASSTGPGQQSPLH
j_gene: TRBJ1-5; v_gene: TRBV30; abundance: NA; CDR3aa: AWTRGDVLGQPQH
j_gene: TRBJ2-7; v_gene: TRBV6-1; abundance: NA; CDR3aa: ASSLSGRVNEQY
j_gene: TRBJ2-2; v_gene: TRBV14; abundance: NA; CDR3aa: ASSLRLAGLAGELF
j_gene: TRBJ2-5; v_gene: TRBV7-9; abundance: NA; CDR3aa: ASSLGGWDPRSETQY
j_gene: TRBJ2-7; v_gene: TRBV7-9; abundance: NA; CDR3aa: ASSLGNSGKYEQY
j_gene: TRBJ1-4; v_gene: TRBV7-6; abundance: NA; CDR3aa: ASSSLQGVREKLF
j_gene: TRBJ2-7; v_gene: TRBV6-5; abundance: NA; CDR3aa: ASSYVTGGIGEQY
j_gene: TRBJ1-2; v_gene: TRBV30; abundance: few; CDR3aa: AWNHRPGEGYT
j_gene: TRBJ2-7; v_gene: TRBV27; abundance: NA; CDR3aa: ASSPTADQSYEQY
j_gene: TRBJ1-2; v_gene: TRBV5-5; abundance: NA; CDR3aa: ASSLVPSGANYGYT
j_gene: TRBJ2-7; v_gene: TRBV19; abundance: NA; CDR3aa: ASSPRGLLGEQY
j_gene: TRBJ2-5; v_gene: TRBV10-3; abundance: NA; CDR3aa: AISVGQMETQY
j_gene: TRBJ1-2; v_gene: TRBV6-6; abundance: NA; CDR3aa: ASSTTGGVYGYT
j_gene: TRBJ2-3; v_gene: TRBV5-1; abundance: few; CDR3aa: ASSLGLDTQY
j_gene: TRBJ2-5; v_gene: TRBV30; abundance: NA; CDR3aa: AWSGPWKTQY
j_gene: TRBJ1-4; v_gene: TRBV28; abundance: NA; CDR3aa: AVRQGPGNEKLF
j_gene: TRBJ1-1; v_gene: TRBV30; abundance: NA; CDR3aa: AWSVRGRGTEAF
j_gene: TRBJ2-2; v_gene: TRBV20-1; abundance: NA; CDR3aa: SARGNGELF
j_gene: TRBJ2-5; v_gene: TRBV11-3; abundance: NA; CDR3aa: ASSPGTGGSETQY
j_gene: TRBJ1-1; v_gene: TRBV28; abundance: NA; CDR3aa: ATRSGDTEAF
j_gene: TRBJ1-2; v_gene: TRBV28; abundance: NA; CDR3aa: ASSPLDKYGYT
j_gene: TRBJ2-1; v_gene: TRBV5-6; abundance: NA; CDR3aa: ASSLRARRAGNEQF
j_gene: TRBJ1-5; v_gene: TRBV30; abundance: NA; CDR3aa: AWSVKDNQPQH
j_gene: TRBJ2-4; v_gene: TRBV28; abundance: once; CDR3aa: ASSLSLAKNIQY
j_gene: TRBJ2-2; v_gene: TRBV5-4; abundance: NA; CDR3aa: ASTKDRGPFGELF